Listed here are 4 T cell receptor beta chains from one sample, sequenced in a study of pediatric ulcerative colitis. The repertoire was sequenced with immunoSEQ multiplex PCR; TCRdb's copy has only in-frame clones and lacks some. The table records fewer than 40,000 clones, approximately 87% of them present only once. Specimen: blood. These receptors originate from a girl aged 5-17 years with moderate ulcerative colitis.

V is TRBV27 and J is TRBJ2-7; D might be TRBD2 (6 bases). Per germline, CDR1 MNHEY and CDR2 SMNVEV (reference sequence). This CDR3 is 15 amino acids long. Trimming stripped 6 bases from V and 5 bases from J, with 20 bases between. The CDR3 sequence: CASSTRRDSNHEQYF. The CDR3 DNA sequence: TGTGCCAGCAGCACCCGCCGGGACTCTAACCACGAGCAGTACTTC.

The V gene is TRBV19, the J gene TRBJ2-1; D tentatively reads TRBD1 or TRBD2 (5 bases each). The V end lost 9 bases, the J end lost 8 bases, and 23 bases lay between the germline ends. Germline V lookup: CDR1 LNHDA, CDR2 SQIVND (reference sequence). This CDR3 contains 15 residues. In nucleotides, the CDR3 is TGTGCCAGCCAGAGCAGGGACCGCTGGGGTCATGAGCAGTTCTTC. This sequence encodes CASQSRDRWGHEQFF.

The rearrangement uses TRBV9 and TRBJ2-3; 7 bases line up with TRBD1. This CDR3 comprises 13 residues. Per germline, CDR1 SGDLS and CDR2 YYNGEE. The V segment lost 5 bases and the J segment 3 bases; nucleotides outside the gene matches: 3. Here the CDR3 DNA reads TGTGCCAGCAGTGAACAGGGGACAGATACGCAGTATTTT. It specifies CASSEQGTDTQYF.

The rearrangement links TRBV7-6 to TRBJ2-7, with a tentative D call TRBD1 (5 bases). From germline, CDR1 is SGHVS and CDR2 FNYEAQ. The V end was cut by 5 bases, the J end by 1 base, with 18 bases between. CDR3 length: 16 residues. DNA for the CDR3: TGTGCCAGCAGCGCAGCCGTAAGACCAGGGTCCTACGAGCAGTACTTC. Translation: CASSAAVRPGSYEQYF.